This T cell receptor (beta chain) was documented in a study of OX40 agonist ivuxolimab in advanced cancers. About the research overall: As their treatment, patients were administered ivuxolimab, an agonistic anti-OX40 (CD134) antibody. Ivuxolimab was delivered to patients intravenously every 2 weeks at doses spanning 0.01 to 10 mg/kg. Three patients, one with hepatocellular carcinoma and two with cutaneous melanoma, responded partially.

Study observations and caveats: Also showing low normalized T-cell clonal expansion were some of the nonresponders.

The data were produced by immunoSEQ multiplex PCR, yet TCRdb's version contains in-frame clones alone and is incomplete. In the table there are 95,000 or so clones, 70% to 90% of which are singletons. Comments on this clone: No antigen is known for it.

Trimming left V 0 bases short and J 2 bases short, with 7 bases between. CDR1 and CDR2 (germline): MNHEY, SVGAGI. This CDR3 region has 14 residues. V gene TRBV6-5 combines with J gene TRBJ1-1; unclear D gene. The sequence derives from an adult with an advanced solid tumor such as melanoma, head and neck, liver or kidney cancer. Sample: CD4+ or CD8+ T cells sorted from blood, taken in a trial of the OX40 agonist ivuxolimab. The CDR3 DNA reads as TGTGCCAGCAGTTACTCGGGTTACAACACTGAAGCTTTCTTT. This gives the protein CASSYSGYNTEAFF.